At least ten counts were recorded for the clone carrying this T cell receptor beta chain. The data stem from a study of tumor and adjacent non-tumor tissue in lung cancer. Study details: Approximately 4 million productive TCRbeta reads were obtained per sample on average.

The library came from three nested PCR rounds adapted from ARM-PCR protocols. Using its own MiXCR run on the multiplex PCR reads, TCRdb lists one record per CDR3 protein. The sample shows roughly 43,000 distinct CDR3 sequences, about three fifths of them seen only once. The CDR3 is made up of 13 amino acids. Germline V CDR1 and CDR2: SGHVS, FQNEAQ. V lost 1 base, J lost 7 bases, and 8 bases lay in between. RNA was extracted from bulk tissue without any cell sorting. More than 3 cm separated this lung sample from the edge of the tumor. Chemotherapy-naive patients with new lung cancer underwent thoracic surgery in China, August–late 2014.

The chain couples TRBV7-8 to TRBJ1-5, with D hard to call. The sequence derives from a man between 45 and 60 years old with non-small cell lung cancer. What was sequenced was distant non-tumor lung tissue. CDR3 DNA: TGTGCCAGCAGCTTAGATTCCGGGCAGCCCCAGCATTTT. Amino acid sequence: CASSLDSGQPQHF.